Following are 14 T cell receptor beta chains from one sample sequenced in a study of T cell therapy after organ transplantation. The assay was immunoSEQ multiplex PCR, and TCRdb's table has in-frame clones only and misses some. Of fewer than 25,000 clones in the sample, over 75% were seen once. Time point denoted: 4-8 weeks after completion of therapy. No cognate antigen is known for these TCRs. The specimen comprised CD8+ T cells from blood, sampled after autologous CMV-specific T cell therapy. These TCRs come from a human patient who had received a solid organ transplant and had CMV disease. Some T cells could come from the graft donor.

Details on this clone: One end of the junction does not line up with germline, which may come from a read error. The rearrangement links TRBV25-1 to TRBJ2-7; tentatively, D is TRBD1 (5 bases). The germline V gene encodes CDR1 MGHDK and CDR2 SYGVNS. The CDR3 consists of 15 residues. The CDR3 DNA is TGTGCCAGCAGCGAATCCCTTGGACAAGCCTACGAGCAGTACTTC. As protein: CASSESLGQAYEQYF.

This clone was counted a few times. V is TRBV5-4 and J is TRBJ1-1; possibly TRBD1 for D (6 bases). Trimming shortened V by 7 bases and J by 1 base, and 11 bases separated the two germline ends. Germline V gene sequence: CDR1 SGHNT, CDR2 YYREEE (reference sequence). This CDR3 is 13 amino acids long. The CDR3: CASLGGGNTEAFF. The CDR3, as DNA: TGTGCCAGCCTTGGGGGCGGGAACACTGAAGCTTTCTTT.

The chain combines TRBV4-3 with TRBJ1-6; 8 positions agree with TRBD1. V lost 0 bases, J lost 9 bases, and 7 bases stayed unmatched. Germline V CDR1 and CDR2: LGHNA, YSLEER. The CDR3 extends over 16 amino acids. The CDR3 here is CASSQERTGGSSPLHF. The CDR3 DNA reads as TGCGCCAGCAGCCAAGAGCGTACAGGGGGTAGTTCACCCCTCCACTTT.

This clone was detected a few times. The chain links TRBV5-1 to TRBJ1-2, with D unresolved. Trimming took off 1 base at V and 6 bases at J, with 7 bases between the two ends. CDR1 SGHRS and CDR2 YFSETQ come from the germline V gene. CDR3 length equals 12 residues. The CDR3 is CASSLSGNGYTF. In nucleotides, the CDR3 is TGCGCCAGCAGCTTGTCGGGGAATGGCTACACCTTC.

The V call is TRBV15, the J call TRBJ1-1; D gene ambiguous. CDR3 length equals 14 residues. Germline loops: CDR1 LNHNV, CDR2 YYDKDF (reference sequence). V was pared by 1 base and J by 0 bases, with 6 bases between. The CDR3 DNA reads as TGTGCCACCAGCAGAGGCGGGGTGAACACTGAAGCTTTCTTT. Encoded protein: CATSRGGVNTEAFF.

The gene calls are TRBV9 and TRBJ1-1; the D gene is possibly TRBD1 (6 bases). With 3 bases removed from V and 4 bases from J, the gap between germline ends came to 13 bases. The CDR3 covers 14 residues. Germline V CDR1 and CDR2: SGDLS, YYNGEE. CDR3 DNA sequence: TGTGCCAGCAGCGAAATATTCAGGGGCACTGAAGCTTTCTTT. The encoded protein is CASSEIFRGTEAFF.

This clone qualifies as medium-sized. CDR3 nucleotides: TGTGCCAGTAGTATGGGGAGCGGGAGGGACTACAATGAGCAGTTCTTC. It translates to CASSMGSGRDYNEQFF. This sequence joins TRBV19 and TRBJ2-1; 10 bases map to TRBD2. This CDR3 has 16 amino acids. The junction had 5 bases not matched to a gene; V was cut back by 3 bases and J by 3 bases. Germline V lookup: CDR1 LNHDA, CDR2 SQIVND (reference sequence).

Relative to its sample, this clone is medium-sized. V and J are TRBV7-9 and TRBJ1-5; D remains unclear. The CDR3 has 14 amino acids. The germline CDR1 and CDR2 sequences are SEHNR and FQNEAQ (reference sequence). With 1 base removed from V and 2 bases from J, the gap between germline ends came to 6 bases. CDR3 DNA sequence: TGTGCCAGCAGCTTAGAATGGGGCAATCAGCCCCAGCATTTT. This encodes CASSLEWGNQPQHF.

The chain couples TRBV4-1 to TRBJ2-7, with TRBD2 as a possible D gene (6 bases). Per germline, CDR1 MGHRA and CDR2 YSYEKL. There are 17 residues in the CDR3. V lost 2 bases and J lost 0, with 17 bases in between. CDR3 loop: CASSQRRGRDLSYEQYF. DNA for the CDR3: TGCGCCAGCAGCCAAAGACGTGGGCGGGACCTCTCCTACGAGCAGTACTTC.

The chain joins TRBV27 to TRBJ1-1; the D gene is possibly TRBD1 (6 bases). Germline loops: CDR1 MNHEY, CDR2 SMNVEV (reference sequence). V lost 7 bases to trimming and J lost 4 bases, with 19 bases between them. The length of the CDR3 is 15 residues. The CDR3 DNA follows: TGTGCCAGCAACCAAGGGAGGGGGTCGGTCACTGAAGCTTTCTTT. Translated, it gives CASNQGRGSVTEAFF.

This chain connects TRBV19 to TRBJ2-7; D call uncertain. V lost 5 bases to trimming and J lost 2 bases, with 19 bases between them. CDR3 length: 16 amino acids. Germline-derived CDR1 and CDR2 are LNHDA and SQIVND (reference sequence). CDR3 in DNA: TGTGCCAGTAGTCCCCATTTTCGACCCCAAGCCTACGAGCAGTACTTC. It codes for CASSPHFRPQAYEQYF.

This chain connects TRBV6-4 to TRBJ2-3; 11 bases match TRBD2. The junction had 1 base not matched to a gene; V was cut back by 4 bases and J by 4 bases. Germline-derived CDR1 and CDR2 are MRHNA and SNTAGT. This CDR3 spans 14 amino acids. The CDR3 bases are TGTGCCAGCAGTGTAGCGGGAGGGCCAGATACGCAGTATTTT. Its protein is CASSVAGGPDTQYF.

CDR3 nucleotides: TGTGCCAGCAGCTCCTGGATAGACAGGGCTGGAAACACCATATATTTT. This sequence encodes CASSSWIDRAGNTIYF. This chain links TRBV7-2 with TRBJ1-3, with 7 bases that match TRBD1. This CDR3 spans 16 amino acids. Germline CDR1 is SGHTA and CDR2 is FQGNSA. J was trimmed by 2 bases and V by 4 bases; bases with no gene match: 8.

V gene TRBV4-2 combines with J gene TRBJ1-1; D not certain. The CDR3 length is 16 residues. With 0 bases removed from V and 1 base from J, the gap between germline ends came to 12 bases. In germline, CDR1 is LGHNA, CDR2 YNFKEQ. The CDR3 here is CASSQDALSRNTEAFF. CDR3 in DNA: TGTGCCAGCAGCCAAGATGCCCTATCTCGGAACACTGAAGCTTTCTTT.